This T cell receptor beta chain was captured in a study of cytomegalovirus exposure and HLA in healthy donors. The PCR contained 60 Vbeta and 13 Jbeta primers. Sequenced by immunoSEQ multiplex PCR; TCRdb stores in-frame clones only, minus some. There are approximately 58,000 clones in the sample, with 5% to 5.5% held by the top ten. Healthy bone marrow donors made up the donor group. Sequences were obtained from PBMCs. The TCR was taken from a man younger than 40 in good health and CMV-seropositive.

The CDR3 region is CAWSVYSGYNEQFF. CDR3 in DNA: TGTGCCTGGAGTGTCTATTCGGGGTATAATGAGCAGTTCTTC. The genes are TRBV30 and TRBJ2-1; D possibly corresponds to TRBD2 (5 bases). The germline CDR1 and CDR2 sequences are GTSNPN and SVGIG (reference sequence). The ends were cut back, 0 bases at V and 7 bases at J, with 13 bases in the middle. The CDR3 has 14 amino acids.